This T cell receptor beta chain emerged from a study of CD8 T cells in Susac syndrome (dated by TCRdb to the late 2010s). For the wider study: Repertoire sequencing was used to test whether CD8+ T cell activation and differentiation in Susac syndrome was antigen driven. CD8+ T cell repertoire clonality was compared between some 12 healthy donors, approximately 14 Susac syndrome patients and fewer than 19 multiple sclerosis patients.

Counted from cysteine to phenylalanine, this CDR3 has 13 amino acids. Kept here is only the CDR3 DNA, which spans 39 bases and is read in frame from base 1. V drops 3 bases and J drops 7 bases, leaving 13 bases in between. General study outcomes and caveats: The number of individuals in the TCR sequencing and HLA analysis was recognized as being relatively small.

RNA was extracted using the RNeasy kit, and roughly 0.5 to 1 ug of the RNA was reverse transcribed with random hexamers. The immunoSEQ multiplex PCR assay, covering 54 Vbeta and 13 Jbeta segments, was used to amplify TCR beta CDR3 regions. To correct PCR amplification bias, a synthetic template baseline was used for both primer optimization and computational correction. On the authors' methods: Reads were annotated to V, D and J genes per IMGT and analyzed with immunoSEQ Analyzer, keeping only productive sequences. Clonality was calculated as one minus the Shannon entropy normalized by log2 of the number of productive unique sequences. Public and private clones were assessed among the 100 most prevalent clones of each patient and control. A clone was defined as Susac-specific if it was absent from the healthy and MS cohorts, from roughly 1,000 published viral clones and from other ImmuneACCESS disease sequences. Using fastp trimming at Q25 and MiXCR clonotype assembly, TCRdb reanalyzed the public sequencing data and kept in-frame beta chains. Each CDR3 protein appears once, grouped with its most common genes and DNA. The V and J calls and clone size are TCRdb's, not the authors'. The sample profile shows 250,000 to 300,000 distinct CDR3 sequences; roughly 85% of them were found once. Around 0.21% of the sample rests with the top ten.

A remark on this clonotype: Its target antigen remains unknown. No much larger clone exists at a distance of one base, and base qualities are not known.

Peripheral blood CD8+ and CD4+ T cells from healthy donors, Susac syndrome patients and multiple sclerosis patients were profiled by high-throughput TCR beta sequencing. The multiple sclerosis controls were treatment-naive patients who had stable or active relapsing-remitting disease and met the revised McDonald criteria. Bulk CD8+ and CD4+ T cells were purified by magnetic negative isolation, whereas CD8+ TEMRA cells were enriched by FACS. Blood was drawn into EDTA tubes, processed within 24 hours, and PBMCs were isolated by density gradient centrifugation. PBMCs intended for TCR sequencing were frozen in liquid nitrogen and were later thawed in a 37 degrees C water bath. Purity of sorted or isolated CD4+, CD8+ and CD8+ TEMRA cells was at least 90%.

The receptor was isolated from a human donor with multiple sclerosis. The chain is assembled from TRBV12-3 or TRBV12-4 and TRBJ2-7; the D gene is perhaps TRBD2, on 7 matching bases. Sequenced input: CD8+ T cells from PBMCs. In nucleotide form, the sequence is TGTGCCAGCAGTTTTGGCGAGGGGGGGGAGCAGTACTTC. This is translated as CASSFGEGGEQYF.